The rows below give T cell receptor beta chains drawn from one sample of a study of Ad26.COV2.S vaccination and SARS-CoV-2 variants. Clones were read by immunoSEQ multiplex PCR, and TCRdb kept only the in-frame ones, dropping some. Of hundreds of thousands of clones in the sample, 89% are singletons; the top ten hold about 1.5%. Sequenced here: peripheral blood, sampled in a trial of Ad26.COV2.S vaccine versus placebo. These TCRs come from a person aged 18-65 years who received the Ad26.COV2.S COVID-19 vaccine or a placebo. CDR3s include the opening cysteine and the closing phenylalanine or tryptophan. Fields, in order: CDR3 protein, CDR3 DNA, J gene, clone size, CDR3 length, D gene, V gene. A D gene is named only where the DNA matches it firmly. Rows may omit the clone size; those that give it use once, few, many or a size class.

CATSDSGLAEQYNEQFF,TGTGCCACCAGTGATTCGGGACTAGCGGAGCAATACAATGAGCAGTTCTTC,TRBJ2-1,-,17,TRBD2,TRBV24-1
CASSYSMLADSYEQYF,TGTGCCAGCAGTTACTCGATGTTAGCTGACTCCTACGAGCAGTACTTC,TRBJ2-7,-,16,-,TRBV6-5
CASSYAGLKDTEAFF,TGCGCCAGCAGCTACGCAGGGTTGAAGGACACTGAAGCTTTCTTT,TRBJ1-1,-,15,-,TRBV5-1
CASSQEYRYGYTF,TGTGCCAGCAGCCAAGAGTACAGGTATGGCTACACCTTC,TRBJ1-2,-,13,-,TRBV3-1/TRBV3-2
CASSESGRDYEQYF,TGTGCCAGCAGTGAATCTGGCAGGGACTACGAGCAGTACTTC,TRBJ2-7,-,14,-,TRBV6-1
CASSLGQRDPEAFF,TGTGCCAGCAGCTTGGGCCAGAGGGATCCTGAAGCTTTCTTT,TRBJ1-1,few,14,-,TRBV5-4
CASRKQGGTGELFF,TGCGCCAGCAGAAAGCAGGGCGGGACCGGGGAGCTGTTTTTT,TRBJ2-2,-,14,-,TRBV4-3
CASSSGEGEWAGANVLTF,TGTGCCAGCAGCAGCGGGGAGGGCGAGTGGGCTGGGGCCAACGTCCTGACTTTC,TRBJ2-6,-,18,TRBD2,TRBV9
CASGGRGALSGTQYF,TGTGCCAGCGGAGGTCGCGGGGCCCTCTCGGGAACGCAGTATTTT,TRBJ2-3,-,15,-,TRBV6-5
CASSVGGATEAFF,TGTGCCAGCAGCGTAGGAGGCGCCACTGAAGCTTTCTTT,TRBJ1-1,-,13,-,TRBV9
CASSQGGGLGETQYF,TGTGCCAGCAGCCAGGGCGGGGGGCTCGGTGAGACCCAGTACTTC,TRBJ2-5,-,15,TRBD2,TRBV3-1/TRBV3-2
CASSWDSYEQYF,TGCGCCAGCAGCTGGGACAGTTACGAGCAGTACTTC,TRBJ2-7,once,12,TRBD1,TRBV5-1
CASSFAPGTSGGGNEQFF,TGCGCCAGCAGCTTTGCCCCCGGGACTAGCGGGGGGGGGAATGAGCAGTTCTTC,TRBJ2-1,once,18,TRBD2,TRBV5-1
CASSIGTNTYEQYF,TGTGCCAGTAGTATCGGGACTAACACCTACGAGCAGTACTTC,TRBJ2-7,few,14,TRBD2,TRBV19
CSVEGAGVVNEQFF,TGCAGCGTTGAAGGAGCGGGGGTTGTTAATGAGCAGTTCTTC,TRBJ2-1,-,14,TRBD2,TRBV29-1
CASSPHLYNEQFF,TGTGCCAGCAGCCCACACCTTTACAATGAGCAGTTCTTC,TRBJ2-1,-,13,-,TRBV7-8
CASRFGLAGSSYNEQFF,TGTGCCAGCAGGTTCGGACTAGCGGGGAGCTCCTACAATGAGCAGTTCTTC,TRBJ2-1,-,17,TRBD2,TRBV11-2
CATAPAQTLNEQFF,TGTGCCACGGCCCCGGCCCAGACCCTCAATGAGCAGTTCTTC,TRBJ2-1,-,14,-,TRBV7-8
CASKRTGKPQHF,TGTGCCAGCAAACGAACGGGTAAGCCCCAGCATTTT,TRBJ1-5,-,12,-,TRBV12-3/TRBV12-4
CAISEGTSGSNEQFF,TGTGCCATCAGTGAGGGGACTAGCGGGAGTAATGAGCAGTTCTTC,TRBJ2-1,-,15,TRBD2,TRBV10-3
CASSYYGASSYNEQFF,TGCGCCAGCAGCTATTACGGGGCGAGCTCCTACAATGAGCAGTTCTTC,TRBJ2-1,-,16,-,TRBV5-1
CASSSQVYGYTF,TGTGCCAGCAGCTCACAGGTCTATGGCTACACCTTC,TRBJ1-2,few,12,-,TRBV5-4
CATSRDKGQGARPQHF,TGTGCCACCAGCAGAGATAAGGGACAGGGGGCTAGGCCCCAGCATTTT,TRBJ1-5,-,16,TRBD1,TRBV15
CASSQGRGDEQYF,TGTGCCAGCAGCCAAGGTAGAGGGGACGAGCAGTACTTC,TRBJ2-7,-,13,-,TRBV3-1/TRBV3-2
CASTVTGTYQPQHF,TGTGCCAGTACCGTGACAGGGACATATCAGCCCCAGCATTTT,TRBJ1-5,-,14,TRBD1,TRBV19
CASSLFGSYGYTF,TGTGCCAGCAGCTTATTCGGGAGTTATGGCTACACCTTC,TRBJ1-2,-,13,-,TRBV5-6
CASSRPPNRVPSALGQQYF,TGTGCCAGCAGCCGCCCCCCTAATCGGGTGCCTAGCGCCCTGGGGCAGCAGTACTTC,TRBJ2-7,-,19,-,TRBV7-4
CASSLGLGSSYNSPLHF,TGTGCCAGCAGCTTGGGACTGGGGAGCTCCTATAATTCACCCCTCCACTTT,TRBJ1-6,-,17,-,TRBV5-8
CASIRPGQGLTDTQYF,TGTGCCAGCATCCGCCCGGGACAGGGGTTGACAGATACGCAGTATTTT,TRBJ2-3,few,16,TRBD1,TRBV6-4
CASSSDPLINIQYF,TGCGCCAGCAGCTCTGATCCGTTGATAAACATTCAGTACTTC,TRBJ2-4,-,14,-,TRBV5-1
CASSKSPANYGYTF,TGTGCCAGCAGCAAGTCCCCAGCTAACTATGGCTACACCTTC,TRBJ1-2,-,14,-,TRBV21-1
CASSQGGVLSGETQYF,TGCGCCAGCAGCCAGGGGGGGGTCCTATCCGGGGAGACCCAGTACTTC,TRBJ2-5,few,16,TRBD2,TRBV4-3
CASREGGTQYF,TGTGCCAGTAGAGAAGGGGGGACCCAGTACTTC,TRBJ2-5,-,11,-,TRBV19
CAWSVGLAGSETQYF,TGTGCCTGGAGTGTGGGACTAGCGGGTTCTGAGACCCAGTACTTC,TRBJ2-5,-,15,TRBD2,TRBV30
CASSWRPTDTDTQYF,TGCGCCAGCAGCTGGCGACCGACGGACACAGATACGCAGTATTTT,TRBJ2-3,-,15,-,TRBV5-1
CSVRSRSTNYGYTF,TGCAGCGTCCGGAGCCGATCTACTAACTATGGCTACACCTTC,TRBJ1-2,-,14,-,TRBV29-1
CSVEGGQNTGELFF,TGCAGCGTTGAGGGGGGACAGAACACCGGGGAGCTGTTTTTT,TRBJ2-2,-,14,-,TRBV29-1
CASSLAKGPHSGNTIYF,TGCGCCAGCAGCTTGGCCAAGGGCCCCCACTCTGGAAACACCATATATTTT,TRBJ1-3,-,17,-,TRBV5-1
CASSLGRADGELFF,TGCGCCAGCAGCTTGGGCAGGGCCGACGGGGAGCTGTTTTTT,TRBJ2-2,-,14,-,TRBV5-1